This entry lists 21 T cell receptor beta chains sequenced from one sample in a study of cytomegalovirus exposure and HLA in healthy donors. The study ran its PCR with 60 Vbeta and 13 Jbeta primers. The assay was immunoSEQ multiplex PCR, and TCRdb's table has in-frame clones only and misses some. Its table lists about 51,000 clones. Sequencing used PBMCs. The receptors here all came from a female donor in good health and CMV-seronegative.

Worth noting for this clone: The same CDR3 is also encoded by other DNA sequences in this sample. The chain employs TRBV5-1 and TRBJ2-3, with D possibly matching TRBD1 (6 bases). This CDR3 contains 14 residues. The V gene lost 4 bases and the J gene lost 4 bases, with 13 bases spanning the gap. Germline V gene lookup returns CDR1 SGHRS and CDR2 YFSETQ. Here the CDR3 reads CASSPGTSADTQYF. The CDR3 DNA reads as TGCGCCAGCAGCCCCGGGACATCTGCAGATACGCAGTATTTT.

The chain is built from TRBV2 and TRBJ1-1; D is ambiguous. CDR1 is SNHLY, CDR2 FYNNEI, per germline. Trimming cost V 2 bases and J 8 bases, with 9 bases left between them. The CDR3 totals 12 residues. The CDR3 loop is CASSENTPEAFF. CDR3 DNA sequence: TGTGCCAGCAGTGAAAACACGCCCGAAGCTTTCTTT.

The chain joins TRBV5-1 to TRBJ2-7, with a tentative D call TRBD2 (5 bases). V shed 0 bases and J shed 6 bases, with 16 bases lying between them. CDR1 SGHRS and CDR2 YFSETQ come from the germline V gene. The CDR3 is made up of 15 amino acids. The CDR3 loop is CASSLVSGLSGEQYF. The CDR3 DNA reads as TGCGCCAGCAGCTTGGTTTCCGGACTTAGTGGCGAGCAGTACTTC.

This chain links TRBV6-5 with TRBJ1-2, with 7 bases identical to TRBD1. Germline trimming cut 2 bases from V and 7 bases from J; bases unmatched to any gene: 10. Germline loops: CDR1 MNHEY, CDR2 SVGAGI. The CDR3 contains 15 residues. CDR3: CASSYTRTGSFGYTF. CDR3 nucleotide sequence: TGTGCCAGCAGTTACACCCGGACAGGCTCTTTTGGCTACACCTTC.

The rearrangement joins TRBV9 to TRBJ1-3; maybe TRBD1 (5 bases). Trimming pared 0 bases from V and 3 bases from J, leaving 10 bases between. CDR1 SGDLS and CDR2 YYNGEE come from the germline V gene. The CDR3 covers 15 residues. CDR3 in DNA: TGTGCCAGCAGCGTAGAGGGGTCCATTGGAAACACCATATATTTT. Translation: CASSVEGSIGNTIYF.

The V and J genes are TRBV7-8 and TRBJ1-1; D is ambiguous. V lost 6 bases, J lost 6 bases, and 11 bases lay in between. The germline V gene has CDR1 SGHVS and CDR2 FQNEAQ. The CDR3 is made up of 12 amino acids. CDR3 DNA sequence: TGTGCCAGCAGTGCGGGCGGGTCTGAAGCTTTCTTT. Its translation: CASSAGGSEAFF. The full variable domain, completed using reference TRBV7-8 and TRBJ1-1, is GAGVSQSPRYKVAKRGQDVALRCDPISGHVSLFWYQQALGQGPEFLTYFQNEAQLDKSGLPSDRFFAERPEGSVSTLKIQRTQQEDSAVYLCASSAGGSEAFFGQGTRLTVV.

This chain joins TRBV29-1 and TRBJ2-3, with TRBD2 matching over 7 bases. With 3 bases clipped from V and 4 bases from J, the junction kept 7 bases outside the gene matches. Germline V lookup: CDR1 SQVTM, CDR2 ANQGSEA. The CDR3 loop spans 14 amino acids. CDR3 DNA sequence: TGCAGCGTTGAGGGCGGGAGTCGGGCAGATACGCAGTATTTT. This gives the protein CSVEGGSRADTQYF.

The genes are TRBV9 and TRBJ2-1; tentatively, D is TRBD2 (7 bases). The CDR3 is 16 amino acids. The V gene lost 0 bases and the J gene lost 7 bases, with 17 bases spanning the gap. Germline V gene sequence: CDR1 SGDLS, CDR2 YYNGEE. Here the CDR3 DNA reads TGTGCCAGCAGCGTAGAGGCGGGGGCATCGGGAAATGAGCAGTTCTTC. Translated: CASSVEAGASGNEQFF.

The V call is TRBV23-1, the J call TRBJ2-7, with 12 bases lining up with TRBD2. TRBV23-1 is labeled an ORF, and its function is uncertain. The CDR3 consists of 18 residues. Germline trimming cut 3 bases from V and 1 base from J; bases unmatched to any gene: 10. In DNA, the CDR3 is TGCGCCAGCAGTCAGCCGGGACTAGCGGGTGCTTCTTCCTACGAGCAGTACTTC. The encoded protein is CASSQPGLAGASSYEQYF.

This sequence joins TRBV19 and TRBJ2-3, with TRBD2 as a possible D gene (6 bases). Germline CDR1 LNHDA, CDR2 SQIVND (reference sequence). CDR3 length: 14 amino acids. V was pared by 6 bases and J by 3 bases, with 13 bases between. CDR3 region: CASSGTFWTDTQYF. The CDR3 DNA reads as TGTGCCAGTAGCGGGACTTTTTGGACAGATACGCAGTATTTT.

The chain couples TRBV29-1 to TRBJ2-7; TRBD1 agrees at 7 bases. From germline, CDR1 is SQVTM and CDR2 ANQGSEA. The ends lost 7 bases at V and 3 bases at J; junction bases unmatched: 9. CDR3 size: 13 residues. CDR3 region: CSASGTVLYEQYF. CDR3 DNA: TGCAGCGCCTCCGGGACAGTCCTCTACGAGCAGTACTTC.

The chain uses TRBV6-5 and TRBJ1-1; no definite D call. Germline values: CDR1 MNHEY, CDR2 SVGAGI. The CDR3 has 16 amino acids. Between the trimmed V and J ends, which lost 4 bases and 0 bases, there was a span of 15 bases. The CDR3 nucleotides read TGTGCCAGCAGTTTAATGCCTGAGGCCTTGAACACTGAAGCTTTCTTT. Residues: CASSLMPEALNTEAFF.

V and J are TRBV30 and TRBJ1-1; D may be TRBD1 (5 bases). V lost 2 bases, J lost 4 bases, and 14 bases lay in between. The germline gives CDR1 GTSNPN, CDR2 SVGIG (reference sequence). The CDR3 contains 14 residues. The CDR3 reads CAWSQWGGITEAFF. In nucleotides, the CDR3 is TGTGCCTGGAGTCAATGGGGGGGAATCACTGAAGCTTTCTTT.

The CDR3 DNA follows: TGCGCCAGCAGAGAGACTAGCGACTACGAGCAGTACTTC. Protein: CASRETSDYEQYF. This rearrangement joins TRBV10-2 to TRBJ2-7; TRBD2 aligns across 8 bases. This CDR3 region has 13 residues. J gave up 3 bases and V 6 bases, and 4 bases lay outside the gene matches. In germline, CDR1 is WSHSY, CDR2 SAAADI.

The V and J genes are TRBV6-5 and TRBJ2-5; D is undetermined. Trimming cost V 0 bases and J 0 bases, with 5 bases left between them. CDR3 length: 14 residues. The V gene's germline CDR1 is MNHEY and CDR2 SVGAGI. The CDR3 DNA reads TGTGCCAGCAGTTACTCGTCAGACCAAGAGACCCAGTACTTC. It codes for CASSYSSDQETQYF.

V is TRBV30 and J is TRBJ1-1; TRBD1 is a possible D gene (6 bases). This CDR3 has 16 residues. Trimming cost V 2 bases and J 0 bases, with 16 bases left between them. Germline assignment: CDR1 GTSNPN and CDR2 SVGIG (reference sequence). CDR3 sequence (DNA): TGTGCCTGGAGTACGGCTATAGGGGACATGAACACTGAAGCTTTCTTT. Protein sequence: CAWSTAIGDMNTEAFF.

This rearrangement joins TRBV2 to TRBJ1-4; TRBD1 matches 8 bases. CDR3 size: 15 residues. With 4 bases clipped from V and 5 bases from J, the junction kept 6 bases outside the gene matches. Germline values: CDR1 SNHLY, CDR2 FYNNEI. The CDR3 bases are TGTGCCAGCAGTGGACGGACAGGGCCAAATGAAAAACTGTTTTTT. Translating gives CASSGRTGPNEKLFF. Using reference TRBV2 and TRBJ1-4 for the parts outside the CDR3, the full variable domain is EPEVTQTPSHQVTQMGQEVILRCVPISNHLYFYWYRQILGQKVEFLVSFYNNEISEKSEIFDDQFSVERPDGSNFTLKIRSTKLEDSAMYFCASSGRTGPNEKLFFGSGTQLSVL.

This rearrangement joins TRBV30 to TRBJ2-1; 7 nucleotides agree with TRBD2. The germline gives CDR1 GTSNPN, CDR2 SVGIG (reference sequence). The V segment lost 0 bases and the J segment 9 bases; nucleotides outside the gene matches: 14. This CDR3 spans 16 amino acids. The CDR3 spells CAWSVKGLAVGGEQFF. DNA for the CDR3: TGTGCCTGGAGTGTGAAGGGTCTAGCGGTTGGGGGTGAGCAGTTCTTC.

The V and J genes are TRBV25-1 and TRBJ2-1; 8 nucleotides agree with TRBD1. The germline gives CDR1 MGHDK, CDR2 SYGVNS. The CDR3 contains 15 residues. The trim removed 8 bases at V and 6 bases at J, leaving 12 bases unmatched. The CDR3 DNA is TGTGCCAGCTCTCGCGCAGGGGGCCAGGGCAATGAGCAGTTCTTC. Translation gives CASSRAGGQGNEQFF.

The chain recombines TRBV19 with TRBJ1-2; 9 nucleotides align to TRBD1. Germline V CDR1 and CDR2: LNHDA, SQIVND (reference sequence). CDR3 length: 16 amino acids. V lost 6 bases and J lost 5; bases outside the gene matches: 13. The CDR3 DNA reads TGTGCCAGTAGCCCTCGGGACAGGGCGATGAGGTATGGCTACACCTTC. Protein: CASSPRDRAMRYGYTF.

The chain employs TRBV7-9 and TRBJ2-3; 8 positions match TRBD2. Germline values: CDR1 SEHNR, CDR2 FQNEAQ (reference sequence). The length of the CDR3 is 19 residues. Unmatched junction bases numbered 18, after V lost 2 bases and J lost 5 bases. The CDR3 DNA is TGTGCCAGCAGCTTAACATCTGCGCGGGAGCCCGGGGGGGTAGATACGCAGTATTTT. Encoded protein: CASSLTSAREPGGVDTQYF.